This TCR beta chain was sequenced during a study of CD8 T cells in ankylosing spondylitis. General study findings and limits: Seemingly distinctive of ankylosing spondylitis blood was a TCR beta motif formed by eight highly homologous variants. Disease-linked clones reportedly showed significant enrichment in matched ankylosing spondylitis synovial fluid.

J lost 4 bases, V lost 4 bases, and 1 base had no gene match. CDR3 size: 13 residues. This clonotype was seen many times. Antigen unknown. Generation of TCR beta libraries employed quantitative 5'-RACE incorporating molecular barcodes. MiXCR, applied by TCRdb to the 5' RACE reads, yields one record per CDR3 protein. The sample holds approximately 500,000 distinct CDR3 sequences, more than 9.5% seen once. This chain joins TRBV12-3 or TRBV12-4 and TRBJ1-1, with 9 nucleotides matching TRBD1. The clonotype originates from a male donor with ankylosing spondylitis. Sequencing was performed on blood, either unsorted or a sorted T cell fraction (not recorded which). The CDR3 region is CASSSGQGTEAFF. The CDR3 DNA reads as TGTGCCAGCAGTTCGGGACAGGGCACTGAAGCTTTCTTT.